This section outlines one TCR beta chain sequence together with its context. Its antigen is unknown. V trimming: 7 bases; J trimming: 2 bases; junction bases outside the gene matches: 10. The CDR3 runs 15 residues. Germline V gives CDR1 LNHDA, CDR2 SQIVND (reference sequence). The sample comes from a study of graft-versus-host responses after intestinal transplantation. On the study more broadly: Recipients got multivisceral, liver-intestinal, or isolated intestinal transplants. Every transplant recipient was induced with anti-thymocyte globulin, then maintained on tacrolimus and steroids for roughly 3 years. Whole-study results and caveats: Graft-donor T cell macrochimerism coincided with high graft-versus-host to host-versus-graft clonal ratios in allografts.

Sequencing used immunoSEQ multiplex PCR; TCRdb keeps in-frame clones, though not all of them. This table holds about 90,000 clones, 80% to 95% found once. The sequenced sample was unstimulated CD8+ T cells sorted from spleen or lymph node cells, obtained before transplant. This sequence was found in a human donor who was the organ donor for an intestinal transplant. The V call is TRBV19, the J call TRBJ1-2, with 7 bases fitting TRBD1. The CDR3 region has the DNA TGTGCCAGTACAGGGGGGCGATCGGTAAACTATGGCTACACCTTC. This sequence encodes CASTGGRSVNYGYTF.